The 29 T cell receptor beta chains below all came from one sample that was sequenced in a study of blood T cell repertoires in COVID-19. Libraries were prepared by immunoSEQ multiplex PCR; TCRdb keeps only in-frame clonotypes and omits some of them. In the table there are 85,000 to 100,000 clones, about 85% of which are singletons. The sequenced sample consisted of peripheral blood. These receptors originate from a man aged 55 to 69 with acute or convalescent COVID-19.

The chain is built from TRBV6-5 and TRBJ2-1; 10 bases are shared with TRBD2. The germline V gene encodes CDR1 MNHEY and CDR2 SVGAGI. V shed 6 bases and J 4 bases; nucleotides not matched to a gene: 6. This CDR3 has 15 residues. The CDR3 region has the DNA TGTGCCAGCAGCCCCCAGCGGGGGGGTTACAATGAGCAGTTCTTC. Its translation is CASSPQRGGYNEQFF.

The rearrangement links TRBV10-3 to TRBJ2-5, with 11 positions matching TRBD2. V dropped 4 bases and J dropped 3; count of bases not matched to a gene: 1. CDR3 size: 14 residues. From germline, CDR1 is ENHRY and CDR2 SYGVKD. DNA of the CDR3: TGTGCCATCAGTGTTAGCGGGGGGGAAGAGACCCAGTACTTC. Translated, it gives CAISVSGGEETQYF.

V is TRBV30 and J is TRBJ1-1; no firm D call. Deletions cut 1 base from V and 4 bases from J, with 10 bases between. The germline gives CDR1 GTSNPN, CDR2 SVGIG (reference sequence). CDR3 size: 13 residues. In DNA, the CDR3 is TGTGCCTGGAGTGAGCGGAAAGGCACTGAAGCTTTCTTT. This codes for CAWSERKGTEAFF.

A word on this clone: At one of its ends the junction is not consistent with the germline gene, which may arise from a read error. The gene calls are TRBV30 and TRBJ2-3; D is perhaps TRBD2 (6 bases). The CDR3 runs to 11 residues. In germline, CDR1 is GTSNPN, CDR2 SVGIG (reference sequence). Here the CDR3 reads CAGRFMDTQYF. The CDR3 DNA follows: TGTGCCGGGAGGTTTATGGATACGCAGTATTTT.

This sequence joins TRBV30 and TRBJ2-3, with 9 bases aligning to TRBD1. J was trimmed by 2 bases and V by 0 bases; bases with no gene match: 9. CDR3 length: 17 amino acids. Germline assignment: CDR1 GTSNPN and CDR2 SVGIG (reference sequence). CDR3 residues: CAWSVPRTGVYTDTQYF. CDR3 nucleotides: TGTGCCTGGAGTGTACCCAGGACAGGGGTTTACACAGATACGCAGTATTTT.

The gene calls are TRBV19 and TRBJ2-7; no firm D call. With 2 bases removed from V and 2 bases from J, the gap between germline ends came to 7 bases. CDR1 is LNHDA, CDR2 SQIVND, per germline (reference sequence). The CDR3 runs to 13 residues. The CDR3 loop is CASSISRAYEQYF. In DNA form, the CDR3 reads TGTGCCAGTAGTATAAGTCGAGCCTACGAGCAGTACTTC. Supplemented by reference TRBV19 and TRBJ2-7, the full variable domain reads DGGITQSPKYLFRKEGQNVTLSCEQNLNHDAMYWYRQDPGQGLRLIYYSQIVNDFQKGDIAEGYSVSREKKESFPLTVTSAQKNPTAFYLCASSISRAYEQYFGPGTRLTVT.

This chain connects TRBV7-2 to TRBJ1-2, with 7 bases lining up with TRBD1. CDR1 SGHTA and CDR2 FQGNSA come from the germline V gene. The CDR3 spans 14 residues. V was pared by 3 bases and J by 5 bases, with 6 bases of the junction left unmatched. CDR3 DNA sequence: TGTGCCAGCAGCTTGAGACAGGGCCAATATGGCTACACCTTC. Its translation: CASSLRQGQYGYTF.

The rearrangement joins TRBV7-8 to TRBJ2-3; 16 nucleotides align to TRBD2. CDR1 is SGHVS and CDR2 is FQNEAQ in the germline V gene. Germline trimming cut 1 base from V and 3 bases from J; bases unmatched to any gene: 4. The CDR3 loop spans 18 amino acids. CDR3 sequence (DNA): TGTGCCAGCAGCTTAGTGGGACTAGCGGGGGGGAGGACAGATACGCAGTATTTT. Amino acid sequence: CASSLVGLAGGRTDTQYF. Using reference TRBV7-8 and TRBJ2-3 for the parts outside the CDR3, the full variable domain is GAGVSQSPRYKVAKRGQDVALRCDPISGHVSLFWYQQALGQGPEFLTYFQNEAQLDKSGLPSDRFFAERPEGSVSTLKIQRTQQEDSAVYLCASSLVGLAGGRTDTQYFGPGTRLTVL.

The CDR3, as DNA: TGTGCCAGCAGCTCCACTAGGGGGGAGACCCAGTACTTC. Its protein product is CASSSTRGETQYF. J is TRBJ2-5 and V is TRBV6-2 or TRBV6-3, with D tentatively TRBD1 (6 bases). CDR1 is MNHEY and CDR2 is SVGEGT in the germline V gene. This CDR3 has 13 amino acids. Trimming removed 6 bases from V and 5 bases from J, with 13 bases in between.

The V and J genes are TRBV3-1 (or the pseudogene TRBV3-2) and TRBJ2-7, with TRBD1 matching 8 bases. The CDR3 runs to 15 residues. Germline V gene lookup returns CDR1 LGHDT and CDR2 YNNKEL (reference sequence). J was trimmed by 5 bases and V by 2 bases; bases with no gene match: 8. The CDR3 sequence is CASSQPGQVGHEQYF. In nucleotides, the CDR3 is TGTGCCAGCAGCCAACCGGGACAGGTGGGCCACGAGCAGTACTTC.

The chain has TRBV4-1 and TRBJ2-1; 11 bases are a match to TRBD2. Germline V gives CDR1 MGHRA, CDR2 YSYEKL. The CDR3 has 15 amino acids. J gave up 5 bases and V 4 bases, and 4 bases lay outside the gene matches. In DNA, the CDR3 is TGCGCCAGCAGCCCTAGCGGGGGGACAAACAATGAGCAGTTCTTC. Residues: CASSPSGGTNNEQFF.

This sequence joins TRBV18 and TRBJ2-3, with 10 bases fitting TRBD1. V lost 3 bases to trimming and J lost 5 bases; unmatched junction nucleotides: 2. The germline gives CDR1 KGHSH, CDR2 LQKENI. CDR3 length: 14 amino acids. The CDR3 spells CASSPTGGGDTQYF. The CDR3 region has the DNA TGTGCCAGCTCACCGACAGGGGGCGGAGATACGCAGTATTTT.

The V gene is TRBV10-3, the J gene TRBJ2-7, with 7 bases identical to TRBD1. Germline V CDR1 and CDR2: ENHRY, SYGVKD. The V and J ends lost 6 bases and 4 bases, in that order; junction bases with no gene match: 12. The CDR3 runs to 15 residues. CDR3 sequence: CAIRDDRDRVYEQYF. Written as DNA, the CDR3 is TGTGCCATCAGGGATGATCGGGACAGAGTTTACGAGCAGTACTTC.

This chain uses TRBV6-5 with TRBJ2-5, with 9 bases aligning to TRBD1. Looked up from germline, CDR1 is MNHEY and CDR2 is SVGAGI. The junction had 6 bases not matched to a gene; V was cut back by 2 bases and J by 2 bases. This CDR3 comprises 16 residues. DNA for the CDR3: TGTGCCAGCAGTTACGGGACAGGGCGGGTTCAAGAGACCCAGTACTTC. As protein: CASSYGTGRVQETQYF.

This chain links TRBV10-3 with TRBJ2-3; 7 positions agree with TRBD2. Trimming at V came to 7 bases and at J to 1 base, leaving 5 bases not matched to a gene. There are 14 residues in the CDR3. Germline V gives CDR1 ENHRY, CDR2 SYGVKD. CDR3 in DNA: TGTGCCATCACGGCGGCGGGGGGCACAGATACGCAGTATTTT. This sequence encodes CAITAAGGTDTQYF.

The chain uses TRBV6-2 or TRBV6-3 and TRBJ2-1; no clear D gene. V dropped 3 bases and J dropped 6 bases, with 6 bases sitting between them. This CDR3 comprises 12 residues. From germline, CDR1 is MNHEY and CDR2 SVGEGT. The CDR3 reads CASSYELNEQFF. The CDR3 coding sequence is TGTGCCAGCAGTTATGAGCTCAATGAGCAGTTCTTC.

The chain's CDR3 is CASSYPGGVGYTF. DNA for the CDR3: TGTGCCAGCAGTTACCCAGGGGGAGTTGGCTACACCTTC. The V call is TRBV6-5, the J call TRBJ1-2, with 7 bases that match TRBD1. CDR1 and CDR2 (germline): MNHEY, SVGAGI. Trimming removed 2 bases from V and 7 bases from J; junction bases left unmatched: 4. This CDR3 is 13 amino acids long.

The J gene is TRBJ1-4, the V gene TRBV5-1, with TRBD1 matching over 7 bases. The CDR3 covers 13 residues. With 3 bases clipped from V and 5 bases from J, the junction kept 1 base outside the gene matches. Germline CDR1 SGHRS, CDR2 YFSETQ. The CDR3 region is CASSSTGNEKLFF. CDR3 nucleotide sequence: TGCGCCAGCAGCTCGACAGGGAATGAAAAACTGTTTTTT.

In its sample, this clone was seen a few times. The rearrangement joins TRBV4-2 to TRBJ1-2; D may be TRBD1 (6 bases). Looked up from germline, CDR1 is LGHNA and CDR2 is YNFKEQ. This CDR3 has 16 residues. V lost 0 bases, J lost 4 bases, and 15 bases lay in between. In DNA, the CDR3 is TGTGCCAGCAGCCAAGATCCGGCAGGGGAGAGCTATGGCTACACCTTC. Its translation is CASSQDPAGESYGYTF.

There are a few counts of this clone. The rearrangement joins TRBV5-1 to TRBJ1-3; 10 bases are shared with TRBD1. CDR3 length equals 18 residues. J was trimmed by 0 bases and V by 3 bases; bases with no gene match: 9. Germline-derived CDR1 and CDR2 are SGHRS and YFSETQ. For the CDR3, the DNA is TGCGCCAGCAGCTCAACCCCGGGACAGGGGAGCTCTGGAAACACCATATATTTT. Translating it yields CASSSTPGQGSSGNTIYF. Using reference TRBV5-1 and TRBJ1-3 for the parts outside the CDR3, the full variable domain is KAGVTQTPRYLIKTRGQQVTLSCSPISGHRSVSWYQQTPGQGLQFLFEYFSETQRNKGNFPGRFSGRQFSNSRSEMNVSTLELGDSALYLCASSSTPGQGSSGNTIYFGEGSWLTVV.

The V and J genes are TRBV18 and TRBJ2-5; 11 nucleotides match TRBD1. Unmatched junction bases numbered 4, after V lost 5 bases and J lost 5 bases. The CDR3 consists of 14 residues. Germline V gene lookup returns CDR1 KGHSH and CDR2 LQKENI. For the CDR3, the DNA is TGTGCCAGCTCAGGACAGGGGGCGTTGGAGACCCAGTACTTC. Amino acid sequence: CASSGQGALETQYF.

The chain links TRBV3-1 (or the pseudogene TRBV3-2) to TRBJ2-7; the D is unclear. This CDR3 is 13 amino acids long. V lost 1 base and J 6 bases, leaving 10 bases between the germline ends. Germline CDR1 and CDR2: LGHDT and YNNKEL (reference sequence). As DNA, the CDR3 is TGTGCCAGCAGCCAAGGAGATCGTACCGAGCAGTACTTC. Amino acids: CASSQGDRTEQYF.

This clone was recorded only once. The CDR3 loop reads CASSLPGLQFYEQYF. The CDR3 DNA sequence: TGTGCCAGCAGTCTTCCGGGACTACAATTCTACGAGCAGTACTTC. The rearrangement joins TRBV28 to TRBJ2-7, with 7 bases that match TRBD2. Trimming cost V 5 bases and J 3 bases; bases outside gene matches: 10. This CDR3 has 15 residues. Germline assignment: CDR1 MDHEN and CDR2 SYDVKM.

The chain is built from TRBV7-2 and TRBJ2-1, with 8 bases lining up with TRBD2. CDR3 length: 17 residues. From germline, CDR1 is SGHTA and CDR2 FQGNSA. V shed 5 bases, J shed 9 bases, and the junction held 18 bases outside the gene matches. CDR3 nucleotide sequence: TGTGCCAGCAGCCCTTCGATCCGGGCTAGCGGGTCCCGTGAGCAGTTCTTC. This sequence encodes CASSPSIRASGSREQFF.

The rearrangement links TRBV7-2 to TRBJ1-5; D is ambiguous. Trimming removed 5 bases at V and 6 bases at J, with 11 bases between. Germline-derived CDR1 and CDR2 are SGHTA and FQGNSA. CDR3 length: 13 amino acids. The CDR3 loop is CASSRRQGQPQHF. CDR3 bases: TGTGCCAGCAGCAGACGACAAGGTCAGCCCCAGCATTTT.

This clone has a single count. This CDR3 reads CASSREQMNTEAFF. Written as DNA, the CDR3 is TGTGCCAGCTCTCGGGAGCAGATGAACACTGAAGCTTTCTTT. This chain joins TRBV18 and TRBJ1-1; unclear D gene. Trimming took off 6 bases at V and 0 bases at J, with 11 bases between the two ends. CDR1 is KGHSH and CDR2 is LQKENI in the germline V gene. This CDR3 region has 14 residues.

CDR3 nucleotide sequence: TGTGCCAGCAGCCCGGGGACAGGGTTTCATGAGACCCAGTACTTC. It is translated as CASSPGTGFHETQYF. The chain uses TRBV11-3 and TRBJ2-5, with 9 bases identical to TRBD1. The CDR3 loop spans 15 amino acids. The germline V gene encodes CDR1 SGHNT and CDR2 YENEEA. With 5 bases clipped from V and 5 bases from J, the junction kept 9 bases outside the gene matches. The full variable domain, in which reference TRBV11-3 and TRBJ2-5 provide the parts outside the CDR3, is EAGVVQSPRYKIIEKKQPVAFWCNPISGHNTLYWYLQNLGQGPELLIRYENEEAVDDSQLPKDRFSAERLKGVDSTLKIQPAELGDSAVYLCASSPGTGFHETQYFGPGTRLLVL.

The J gene is TRBJ2-7, the V gene TRBV6-5; D remains ambiguous. This CDR3 is built from 14 residues. V gave up 2 bases and J gave up 1 base, with 9 bases separating them. Germline CDR1 is MNHEY and CDR2 is SVGAGI. CDR3 nucleotide sequence: TGTGCCAGCAGTTACATTAGTCGGTCCTACGAGCAGTACTTC. Amino acids: CASSYISRSYEQYF.

V and J are TRBV5-1 and TRBJ2-3; 12 positions agree with TRBD2. Germline assignment: CDR1 SGHRS and CDR2 YFSETQ. This CDR3 contains 17 residues. V was pared by 4 bases and J by 0 bases, with 6 bases of the junction left unmatched. The CDR3 region has the DNA TGCGCCAGCAGCCTGGGGACTAGCGGGTTTAGCACAGATACGCAGTATTTT. Protein sequence: CASSLGTSGFSTDTQYF.